This T cell receptor beta chain came from a study of CD8+ T cells in alopecia areata. Extracted RNA was reverse transcribed, and the resulting cDNA served as sequencing template. Profiled with immunoSEQ multiplex PCR; TCRdb holds only in-frame clones, not every one. The table shows over 85,000 clones, with about three quarters occurring only once. General study results and limits: Scalp clonality and expanded CD8+ clones among the top 100 fell significantly with tofacitinib.

The CDR3 extends over 14 amino acids. The germline CDR1 and CDR2 sequences are LNHDA and SQIVND (reference sequence). The V end lost 4 bases, the J end lost 1 base, and 10 bases lay between the germline ends. To note about this clone: Its target is not known.

As to treatment: oral pan-JAK inhibitor, 5-10 mg twice daily. The gene calls are TRBV19 and TRBJ1-1; D may be TRBD1 (5 bases). Sequences were derived from CD8+ T cells sorted from blood, sampled at approximately week 44, from a patient treated with tofacitinib. This sequence was found in a human donor with alopecia areata. This CDR3 reads CASSSRTWNTEAFF. CDR3 coding DNA: TGTGCCAGTAGTAGCAGGACATGGAACACTGAAGCTTTCTTT.